This T cell receptor (beta chain) was found in a study of cytomegalovirus exposure and HLA in healthy donors. Each donor was nominally healthy when sampled (though unrecorded immune exposures were likely). Notes on this clone: Its antigen is currently unknown. In the same sample, other DNA sequences code for this CDR3.

Study-level findings and limits: In vitro work confirmed that a few CMV-associated chains recognize CMV antigens. It was only CMV serostatus that was available as immune exposure information.

With 60 Vbeta and 13 Jbeta primers, the PCR was carried out. The method was immunoSEQ multiplex PCR; TCRdb's version includes in-frame clones alone and lacks a portion of them. The sample shows around 100,000 clones, roughly 80% of them seen only once. Germline V CDR1 and CDR2: SGHTA, FQGTGA. The CDR3 loop spans 14 amino acids. V gave up 9 bases and J gave up 0 bases; unmatched junction bases: 7. The origin of this receptor is a female donor in good health and CMV-seropositive. The chain uses TRBV7-3 and TRBJ1-1, with TRBD1 matching 7 bases. The sequencing input was PBMCs. CDR3 nucleotide sequence: TGTGCCAGTAGTCCTGGGACAGTGAACACTGAAGCTTTCTTT. It translates to CASSPGTVNTEAFF.